This T cell receptor beta chain was documented in a study of blood T cells in healthy people across ages. This clonotype came up once. What it binds is unknown. One junction end disagrees with the germline gene, perhaps due to a read error. The use of a sample-barcoded 5' primer and a J-beta primer mix characterized a second PCR of about 7 to 12 cycles. One entry per CDR3 protein results from TCRdb running MiXCR on the 5' RACE reads. The sample has more than 1.4 million distinct CDR3 sequences; about 40% are singletons. The CDR3 contains 13 residues. Germline CDR1 KGHSH, CDR2 LQKENI. The study's findings and limits: Estimates drawn from one million T cells were deemed to understate diversity. Among long-lived donors, naive CD4+ cells were more numerous and diversity higher than in aged donors.

This receptor was obtained from a young woman in good health. The chain recombines TRBV18 with TRBJ2-1; 8 bases line up with TRBD1. Source material: blood. The CDR3 is CACSPDRGNEQFF. The CDR3 nucleotides read TGTGCCTGCTCTCCCGACAGGGGAAATGAGCAGTTCTTC.